The clone carrying this T cell receptor (beta chain) came up a few times. The antigen is not known. Oncomine TCR Beta short-read sequencing was applied to DNA from cultured CD4+ T cells. TCRdb recomputed calls from the PCR reads with MiXCR, one row per CDR3 protein. The sample shows fewer than 15,000 distinct CDR3 sequences, around a fifth of them seen only once. The data are from a study of vaccination and CD4 T cells after COVID-19. The CDR3 runs to 15 residues. Germline V gene sequence: CDR1 ENHRY, CDR2 SYGVKD. The V end was cut by 10 bases, the J end by 1 base, with 17 bases between. Treatment meaning: approximately 11-day PBMC culture with coronavirus spike peptide pools or control peptides (ViraFEST assay).

The chain recombines TRBV10-3 with TRBJ1-3, with D perhaps matching TRBD1 (6 bases). The sequence was collected from a human donor who received a COVID-19 vaccine. The input for sequencing was CD4+ T cells from blood, cultured in vitro, taken before SARS-CoV-2 vaccination. In DNA, the CDR3 is TGTGCCACCAGGGCAGGGGCTCGGTCTGGAAACACCATATATTTT. Amino acids: CATRAGARSGNTIYF.